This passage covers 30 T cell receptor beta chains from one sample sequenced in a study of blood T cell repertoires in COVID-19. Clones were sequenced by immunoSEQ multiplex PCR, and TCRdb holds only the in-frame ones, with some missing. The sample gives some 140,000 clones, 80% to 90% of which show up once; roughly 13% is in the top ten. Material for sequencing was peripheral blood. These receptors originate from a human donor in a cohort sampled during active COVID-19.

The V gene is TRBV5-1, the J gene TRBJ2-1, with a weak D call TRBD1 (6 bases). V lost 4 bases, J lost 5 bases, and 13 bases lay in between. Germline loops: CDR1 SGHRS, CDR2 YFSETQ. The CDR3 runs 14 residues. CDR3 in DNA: TGCGCCAGCAGCGCGCCACAGGGAAACAATGAGCAGTTCTTC. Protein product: CASSAPQGNNEQFF.

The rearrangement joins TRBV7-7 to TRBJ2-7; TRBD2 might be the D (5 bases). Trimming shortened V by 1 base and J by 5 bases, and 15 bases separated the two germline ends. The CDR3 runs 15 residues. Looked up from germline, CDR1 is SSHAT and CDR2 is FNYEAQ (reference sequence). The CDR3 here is CASSLGVVSEDEQYF. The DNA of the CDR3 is TGTGCCAGCAGCTTAGGAGTTGTTAGCGAGGACGAGCAGTACTTC.

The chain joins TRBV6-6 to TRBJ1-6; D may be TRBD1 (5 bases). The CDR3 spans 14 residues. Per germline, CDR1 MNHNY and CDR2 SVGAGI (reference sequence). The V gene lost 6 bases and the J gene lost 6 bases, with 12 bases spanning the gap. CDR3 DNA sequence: TGTGCCAGCAGGAAGACAGCCCCTAATTCACCCCTCCACTTT. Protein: CASRKTAPNSPLHF.

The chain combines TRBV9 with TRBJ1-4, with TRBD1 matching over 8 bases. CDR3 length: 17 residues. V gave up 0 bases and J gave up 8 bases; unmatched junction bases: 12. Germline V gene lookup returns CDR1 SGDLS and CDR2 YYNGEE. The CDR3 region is CASSVGVLDRVREKLFF. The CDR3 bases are TGTGCCAGCAGCGTAGGTGTCCTGGACAGGGTTAGGGAAAAACTGTTTTTT.

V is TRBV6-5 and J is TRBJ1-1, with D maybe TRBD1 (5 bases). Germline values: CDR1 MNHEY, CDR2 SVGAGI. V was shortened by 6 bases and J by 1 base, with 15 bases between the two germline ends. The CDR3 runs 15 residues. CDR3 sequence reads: CASRTWTTGNTEAFF. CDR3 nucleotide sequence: TGTGCCAGCAGGACCTGGACAACTGGGAACACTGAAGCTTTCTTT.

The CDR3 protein is CASSSRSPSQTFYGYTF. CDR3 in DNA: TGCGCCAGCAGCTCCCGGTCCCCCTCCCAAACTTTCTATGGCTACACCTTC. The chain recombines TRBV5-1 with TRBJ1-2; no reliable D call. The CDR3 has 17 amino acids. Germline V CDR1 and CDR2: SGHRS, YFSETQ. V lost 3 bases, J lost 4 bases, and 22 bases lay in between.

The CDR3 loop is CASRGGNTGELFF. The CDR3 region has the DNA TGCGCCAGCCGGGGAGGGAACACCGGGGAGCTGTTTTTT. The chain is built from TRBV10-2 and TRBJ2-2, with D possibly TRBD2 on 6 matching bases. Germline V gives CDR1 WSHSY, CDR2 SAAADI. V lost 8 bases, J lost 1 base, and 8 bases lay in between. CDR3 size: 13 residues.

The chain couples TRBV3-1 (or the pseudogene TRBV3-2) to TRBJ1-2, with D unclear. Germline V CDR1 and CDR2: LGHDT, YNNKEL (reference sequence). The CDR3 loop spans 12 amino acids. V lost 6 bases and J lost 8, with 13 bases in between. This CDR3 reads CASSRDFRGYTF. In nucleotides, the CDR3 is TGTGCCAGCAGTCGGGATTTTCGGGGCTACACCTTC.

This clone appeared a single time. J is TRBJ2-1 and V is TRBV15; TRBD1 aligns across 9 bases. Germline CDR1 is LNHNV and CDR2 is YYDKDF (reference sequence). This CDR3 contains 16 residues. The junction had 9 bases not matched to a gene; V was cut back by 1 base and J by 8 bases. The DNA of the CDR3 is TGTGCCACCAGCAGAGGGGGGGGACAGGGTTCCGATGAGCAGTTCTTC. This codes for CATSRGGGQGSDEQFF.

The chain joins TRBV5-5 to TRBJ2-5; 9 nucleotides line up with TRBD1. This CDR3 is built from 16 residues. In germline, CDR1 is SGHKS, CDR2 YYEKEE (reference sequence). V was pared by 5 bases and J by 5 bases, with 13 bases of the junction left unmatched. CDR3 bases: TGTGCCAGCAGGCAAACAGGGGGCGGATGGCTGGAGACCCAGTACTTC. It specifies CASRQTGGGWLETQYF.

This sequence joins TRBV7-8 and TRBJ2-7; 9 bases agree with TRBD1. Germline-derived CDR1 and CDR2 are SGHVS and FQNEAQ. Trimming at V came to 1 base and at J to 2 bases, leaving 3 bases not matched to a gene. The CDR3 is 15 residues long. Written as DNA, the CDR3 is TGTGCCAGCAGCTTAGGGACAGGGGAAGCCTACGAGCAGTACTTC. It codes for CASSLGTGEAYEQYF.

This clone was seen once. CDR3 coding DNA: TGTGCCAGCAGCGTAGGGTCGGGGGGGCTTCAGCATGAGCAGTTCTTC. Translating it yields CASSVGSGGLQHEQFF. This chain connects TRBV9 to TRBJ2-1, with 8 bases fitting TRBD2. Germline-derived CDR1 and CDR2 are SGDLS and YYNGEE. This CDR3 has 16 amino acids. The trim removed 0 bases at V and 8 bases at J, leaving 10 bases unmatched. Looking up the rest from reference TRBV9 and TRBJ2-1 gives the full variable domain: DSGVTQTPKHLITATGQRVTLRCSPRSGDLSVYWYQQSLDQGLQFLIQYYNGEERAKGNILERFSAQQFPDLHSELNLSSLELGDSALYFCASSVGSGGLQHEQFFGPGTRLTVL.

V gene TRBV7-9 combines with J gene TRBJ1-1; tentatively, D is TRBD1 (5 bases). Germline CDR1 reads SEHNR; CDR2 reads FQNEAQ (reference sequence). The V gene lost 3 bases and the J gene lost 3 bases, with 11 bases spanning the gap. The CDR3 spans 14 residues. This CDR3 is CASSLAGKDTEAFF. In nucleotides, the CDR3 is TGTGCCAGCAGCTTGGCAGGGAAGGACACTGAAGCTTTCTTT.

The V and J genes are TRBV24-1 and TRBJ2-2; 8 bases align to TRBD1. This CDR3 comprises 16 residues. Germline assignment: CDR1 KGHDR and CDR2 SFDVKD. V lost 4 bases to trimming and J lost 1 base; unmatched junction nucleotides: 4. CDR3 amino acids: CATSDPGTGNTGELFF. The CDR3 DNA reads TGTGCCACCAGTGACCCCGGGACAGGGAACACCGGGGAGCTGTTTTTT.

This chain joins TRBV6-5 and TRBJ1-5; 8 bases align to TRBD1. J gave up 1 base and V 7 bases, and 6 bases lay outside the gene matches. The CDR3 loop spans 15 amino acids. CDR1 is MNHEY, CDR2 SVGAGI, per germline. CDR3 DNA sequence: TGTGCCAGCAAAGGACAGGGCGTAAGCAATCAGCCCCAGCATTTT. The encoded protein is CASKGQGVSNQPQHF.

In DNA, the CDR3 is TGTGCCTGGAGTAGGGGGGACAGGGGACCTTACGAGCAGTACTTC. This gives the protein CAWSRGDRGPYEQYF. The chain carries TRBV30 and TRBJ2-7; 10 bases agree with TRBD1. The CDR3 covers 15 residues. Germline CDR1 and CDR2: GTSNPN and SVGIG (reference sequence). V dropped 2 bases and J dropped 4; count of bases not matched to a gene: 8.

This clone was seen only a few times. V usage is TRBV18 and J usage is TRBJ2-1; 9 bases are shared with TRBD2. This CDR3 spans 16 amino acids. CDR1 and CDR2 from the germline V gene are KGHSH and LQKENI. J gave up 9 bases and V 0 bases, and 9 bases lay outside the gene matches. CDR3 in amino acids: CASSPPAGGRIVEQFF. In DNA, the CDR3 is TGTGCCAGCTCACCACCGGCGGGGGGGCGGATCGTTGAGCAGTTCTTC.

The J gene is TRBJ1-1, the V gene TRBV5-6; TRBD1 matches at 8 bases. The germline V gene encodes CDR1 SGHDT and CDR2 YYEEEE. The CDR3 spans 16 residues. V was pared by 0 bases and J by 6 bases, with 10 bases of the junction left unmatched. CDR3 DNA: TGTGCCAGCAGCTTGGCCGGGGCAGGGGGCGCATCTGAAGCTTTCTTT. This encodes CASSLAGAGGASEAFF. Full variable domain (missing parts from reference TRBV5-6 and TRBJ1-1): DAGVTQSPTHLIKTRGQQVTLRCSPKSGHDTVSWYQQALGQGPQFIFQYYEEEERQRGNFPDRFSGHQFPNYSSELNVNALLLGDSALYLCASSLAGAGGASEAFFGQGTRLTVV.

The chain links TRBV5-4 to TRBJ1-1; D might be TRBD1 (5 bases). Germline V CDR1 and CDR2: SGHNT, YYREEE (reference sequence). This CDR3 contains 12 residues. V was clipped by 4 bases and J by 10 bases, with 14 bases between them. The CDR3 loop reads CASSLGGRGAFF. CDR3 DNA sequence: TGTGCCAGCAGCCTCGGGGGGAGGGGAGCTTTCTTT.

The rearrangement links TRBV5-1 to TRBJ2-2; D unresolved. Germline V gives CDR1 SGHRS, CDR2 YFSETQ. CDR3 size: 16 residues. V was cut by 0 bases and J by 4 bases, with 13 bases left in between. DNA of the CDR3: TGCGCCAGCAGCTTGGCAGTCCGCGGCGGCACCGGGGAGCTGTTTTTT. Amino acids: CASSLAVRGGTGELFF.

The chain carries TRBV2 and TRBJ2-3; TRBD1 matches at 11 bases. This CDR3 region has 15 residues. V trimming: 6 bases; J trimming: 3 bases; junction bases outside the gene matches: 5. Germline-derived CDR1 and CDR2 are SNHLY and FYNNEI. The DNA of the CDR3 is TGTGCCAGCAGCGGCCGGGACAGGGGGACAGATACGCAGTATTTT. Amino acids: CASSGRDRGTDTQYF.

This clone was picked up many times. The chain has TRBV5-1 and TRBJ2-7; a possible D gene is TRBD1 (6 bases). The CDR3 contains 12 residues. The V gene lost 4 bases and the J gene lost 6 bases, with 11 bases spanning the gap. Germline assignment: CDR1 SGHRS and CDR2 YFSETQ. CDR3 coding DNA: TGCGCCAGCAGCCCGGACAGCTCCGAGCAGTACTTC. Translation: CASSPDSSEQYF.

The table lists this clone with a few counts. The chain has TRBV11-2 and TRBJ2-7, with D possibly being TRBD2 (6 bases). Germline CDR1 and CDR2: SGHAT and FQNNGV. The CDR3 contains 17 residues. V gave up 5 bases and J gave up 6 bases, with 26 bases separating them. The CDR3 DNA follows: TGTGCCAGCAGCCCCGCCCAGAACTGGGGCCTGGGGGGCGAGCAGTACTTC. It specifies CASSPAQNWGLGGEQYF.

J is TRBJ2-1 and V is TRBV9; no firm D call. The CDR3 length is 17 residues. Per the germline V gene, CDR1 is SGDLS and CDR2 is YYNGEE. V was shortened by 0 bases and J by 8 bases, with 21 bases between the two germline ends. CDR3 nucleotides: TGTGCCAGCAGCGTAGACGAAGGCGGCCAACTATTCCATGAGCAGTTCTTC. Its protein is CASSVDEGGQLFHEQFF.

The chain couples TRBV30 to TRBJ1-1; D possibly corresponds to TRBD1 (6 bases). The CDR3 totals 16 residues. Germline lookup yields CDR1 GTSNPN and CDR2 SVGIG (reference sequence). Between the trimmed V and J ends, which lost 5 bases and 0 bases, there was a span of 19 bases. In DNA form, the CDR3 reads TGTGCCTGGTTGGCAGGGGCCGCCACAATGAACACTGAAGCTTTCTTT. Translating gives CAWLAGAATMNTEAFF.

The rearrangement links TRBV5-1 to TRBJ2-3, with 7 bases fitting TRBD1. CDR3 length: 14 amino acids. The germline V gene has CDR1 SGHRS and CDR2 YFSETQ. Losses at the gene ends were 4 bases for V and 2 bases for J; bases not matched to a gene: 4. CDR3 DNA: TGCGCCAGCAGCCCCGGGACAGCCACAGATACGCAGTATTTT. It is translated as CASSPGTATDTQYF.

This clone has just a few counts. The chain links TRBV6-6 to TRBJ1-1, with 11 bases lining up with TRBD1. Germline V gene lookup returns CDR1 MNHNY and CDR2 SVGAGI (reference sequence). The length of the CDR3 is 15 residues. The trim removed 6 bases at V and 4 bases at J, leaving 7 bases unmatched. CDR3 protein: CASSSPGQGGTEAFF. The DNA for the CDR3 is TGTGCCAGCAGCTCCCCGGGACAGGGGGGCACTGAAGCTTTCTTT.

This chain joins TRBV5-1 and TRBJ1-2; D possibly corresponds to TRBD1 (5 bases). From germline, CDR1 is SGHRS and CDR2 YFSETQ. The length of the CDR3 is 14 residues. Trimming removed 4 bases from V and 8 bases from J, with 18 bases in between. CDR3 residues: CASSETPGTRGYTF. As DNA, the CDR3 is TGCGCCAGCAGCGAAACCCCCGGGACTAGAGGCTACACCTTC.

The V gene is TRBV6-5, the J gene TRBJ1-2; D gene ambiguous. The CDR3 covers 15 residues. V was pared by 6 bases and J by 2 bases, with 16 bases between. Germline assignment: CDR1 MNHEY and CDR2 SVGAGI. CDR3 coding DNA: TGTGCCAGCAGCTCGGAGCCGGGAATCAACTATGGCTACACCTTC. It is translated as CASSSEPGINYGYTF.

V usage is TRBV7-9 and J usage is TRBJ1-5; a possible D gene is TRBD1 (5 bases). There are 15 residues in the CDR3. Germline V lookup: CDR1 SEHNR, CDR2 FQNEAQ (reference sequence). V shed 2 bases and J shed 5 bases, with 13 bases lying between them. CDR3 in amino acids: CASSLRDSGDQPQHF. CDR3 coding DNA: TGTGCCAGCAGCTTAAGGGATTCGGGGGATCAGCCCCAGCATTTT.